The 10 T cell receptor beta chains below come from one sample, sequenced in a study of T cells in Graves' hyperthyroidism and ophthalmopathy. TCR beta CDR3 regions were amplified from RNA. The HTBI primer set served for first-round RT-PCR of the TCR CDR3. TCRdb re-called the multiplex PCR reads with MiXCR, one entry per CDR3 protein. The sample holds about 560,000 distinct CDR3 sequences, about a sixth seen once. Sequenced sample: blood. These receptors were taken from a woman aged 18-29 years with Graves' hyperthyroidism.

This clonotype was recorded at least ten times. This chain uses TRBV11-3 with TRBJ1-1, with unresolved D. Germline CDR1 and CDR2: SGHNT and YENEEA. V lost 3 bases and J 2 bases, leaving 10 bases between the germline ends. The CDR3 runs 14 residues. CDR3 DNA sequence: TGTGCCAGCAGCTTCAGCAGACCTAACACTGAAGCTTTCTTT. Translated: CASSFSRPNTEAFF. The variable domain in full, with the rest retrieved from reference TRBV11-3 and TRBJ1-1, is EAGVVQSPRYKIIEKKQPVAFWCNPISGHNTLYWYLQNLGQGPELLIRYENEEAVDDSQLPKDRFSAERLKGVDSTLKIQPAELGDSAVYLCASSFSRPNTEAFFGQGTRLTVV.

The chain carries TRBV20-1 and TRBJ2-7, with no clear D. Germline CDR1 reads DFQATT; CDR2 reads SNEGSKA (reference sequence). The CDR3 consists of 16 residues. The germline V and J ends were trimmed by 2 bases and 3 bases, with 20 bases remaining between them. CDR3 nucleotides: TGCAGTGCTAGAATCATCCTCAAGGGATCCGTCTACGAGCAGTACTTC. Its translation is CSARIILKGSVYEQYF.

V usage is TRBV6-6 and J usage is TRBJ2-7, with 8 bases that match TRBD1. The CDR3 spans 15 residues. The germline V gene encodes CDR1 MNHNY and CDR2 SVGAGI (reference sequence). The V and J ends lost 0 bases and 3 bases, in that order; junction bases with no gene match: 4. CDR3: CASSYSWTGIYEQYF. The DNA for the CDR3 is TGTGCCAGCAGTTACTCATGGACAGGGATCTACGAGCAGTACTTC.

This clonotype was counted a single time. The DNA for the CDR3 is TGTGCCAGCTCGGACAGACAGGGATGGGAGCAGTTCTTC. This translates into CASSDRQGWEQFF. The chain recombines TRBV18 with TRBJ2-1; TRBD1 matches at 7 bases. Trimming cost V 6 bases and J 10 bases; bases outside gene matches: 9. Looked up from germline, CDR1 is KGHSH and CDR2 is LQKENI. The CDR3 length is 13 residues. The complete variable domain, with remaining parts taken from reference TRBV18 and TRBJ2-1, reads NAGVMQNPRHLVRRRGQEARLRCSPMKGHSHVYWYRQLPEEGLKFMVYLQKENIIDESGMPKERFSAEFPKEGPSILRIQQVVRGDSAAYFCASSDRQGWEQFFGPGTRLTVL.

This clonotype was seen repeatedly, ten times or more. V is TRBV6-1 and J is TRBJ1-1, with D tentatively TRBD1 (5 bases). V was clipped by 7 bases and J by 0 bases, with 12 bases between them. CDR3 length: 14 residues. CDR1 is MNHNS, CDR2 SASEGT, per germline. As DNA, the CDR3 is TGTGCCAGCACCACAGGACCACTGAACACTGAAGCTTTCTTT. Protein sequence: CASTTGPLNTEAFF.

This clonotype was counted a few times. The rearrangement links TRBV28 to TRBJ2-2, with TRBD2 identical over 11 bases. CDR3 length equals 16 residues. The trim removed 6 bases at V and 4 bases at J, leaving 7 bases unmatched. The germline V gene has CDR1 MDHEN and CDR2 SYDVKM. CDR3 region: CASSPFLAGGTGELFF. DNA for the CDR3: TGTGCCAGCAGCCCGTTCCTAGCGGGAGGCACCGGGGAGCTGTTTTTT.

This clonotype was detected only a few times. The chain has TRBV4-3 and TRBJ2-3; D call uncertain. V lost 0 bases and J lost 0, with 10 bases in between. This CDR3 comprises 16 residues. CDR1 and CDR2 from the germline V gene are LGHNA and YSLEER. For the CDR3, the DNA is TGCGCCAGCAGCCAAGATCCCAAAGGGAGCACAGATACGCAGTATTTT. This gives the protein CASSQDPKGSTDTQYF.

This clonotype showed up many times. The chain is built from TRBV28 and TRBJ2-2; TRBD2 aligns across 7 bases. Germline lookup yields CDR1 MDHEN and CDR2 SYDVKM. The length of the CDR3 is 15 residues. Trimming took 5 bases from V and 1 from J; bases not matched to a gene: 4. In DNA, the CDR3 is TGTGCCAGCAGTAGCGGGAACTTGAACACCGGGGAGCTGTTTTTT. This encodes CASSSGNLNTGELFF.

The genes are TRBV7-9 and TRBJ2-7; 8 positions agree with TRBD1. The length of the CDR3 is 15 residues. Per the germline V gene, CDR1 is SEHNR and CDR2 is FQNEAQ (reference sequence). V lost 2 bases to trimming and J lost 5 bases; unmatched junction nucleotides: 8. The CDR3 DNA is TGTGCCAGCAGCTTATTGTCAGGGGGCTTCAACGAGCAGTACTTC. It yields the protein CASSLLSGGFNEQYF.

This clonotype was seen ten or more times. V and J are TRBV12-3 or TRBV12-4 and TRBJ1-1; D perhaps matches TRBD1 (5 bases). This CDR3 comprises 16 residues. V was trimmed by 5 bases and J by 3 bases, leaving 19 bases between them. CDR3: CASSIRGVNEDTEAFF. Written as DNA, the CDR3 is TGTGCCAGCAGTATTAGGGGTGTGAACGAGGACACTGAAGCTTTCTTT.